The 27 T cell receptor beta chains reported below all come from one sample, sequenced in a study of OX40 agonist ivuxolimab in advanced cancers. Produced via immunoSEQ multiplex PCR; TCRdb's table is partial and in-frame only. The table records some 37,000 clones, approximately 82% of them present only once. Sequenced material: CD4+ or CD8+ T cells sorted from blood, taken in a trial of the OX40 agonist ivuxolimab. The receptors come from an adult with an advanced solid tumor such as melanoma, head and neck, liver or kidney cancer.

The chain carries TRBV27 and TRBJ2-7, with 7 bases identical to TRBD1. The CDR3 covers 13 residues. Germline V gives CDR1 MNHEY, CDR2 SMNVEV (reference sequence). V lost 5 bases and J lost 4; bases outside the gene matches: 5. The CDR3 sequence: CASSTRTGYEQYF. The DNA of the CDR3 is TGTGCCAGCAGTACTAGGACAGGTTACGAGCAGTACTTC.

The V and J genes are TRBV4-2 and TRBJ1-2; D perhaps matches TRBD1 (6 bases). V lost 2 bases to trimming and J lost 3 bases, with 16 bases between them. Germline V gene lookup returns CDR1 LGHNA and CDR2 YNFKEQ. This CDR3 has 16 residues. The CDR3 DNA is TGTGCCAGCAGCCAAACAGTGGTTCCAGGGGACTATGGCTACACCTTC. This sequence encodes CASSQTVVPGDYGYTF.

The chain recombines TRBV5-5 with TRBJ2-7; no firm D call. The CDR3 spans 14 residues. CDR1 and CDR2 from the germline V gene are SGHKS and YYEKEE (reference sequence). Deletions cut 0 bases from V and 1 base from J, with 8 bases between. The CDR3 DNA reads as TGTGCCAGCAGCTTGGTTGGCAGATCCTACGAGCAGTACTTC. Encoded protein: CASSLVGRSYEQYF.

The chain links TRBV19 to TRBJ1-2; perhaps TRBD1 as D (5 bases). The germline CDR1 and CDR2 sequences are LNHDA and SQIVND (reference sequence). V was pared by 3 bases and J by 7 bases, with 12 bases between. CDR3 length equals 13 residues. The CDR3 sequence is CASSMPDRRGYTF. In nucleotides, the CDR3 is TGTGCCAGTAGTATGCCTGACAGACGTGGCTACACCTTC.

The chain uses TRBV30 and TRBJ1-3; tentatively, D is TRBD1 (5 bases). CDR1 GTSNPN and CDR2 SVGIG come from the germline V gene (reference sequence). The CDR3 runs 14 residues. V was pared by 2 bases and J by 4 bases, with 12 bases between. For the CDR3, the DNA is TGTGCCTGGAGTAGGGGTGGGGAAGGAAACACCATATATTTT. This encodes CAWSRGGEGNTIYF.

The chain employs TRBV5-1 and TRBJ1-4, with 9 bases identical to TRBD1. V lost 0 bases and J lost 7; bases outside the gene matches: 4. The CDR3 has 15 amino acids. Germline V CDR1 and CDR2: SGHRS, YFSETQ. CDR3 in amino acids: CASSLDGTGTEKLFF. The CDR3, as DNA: TGCGCCAGCAGCTTGGATGGGACAGGGACTGAAAAACTGTTTTTT.

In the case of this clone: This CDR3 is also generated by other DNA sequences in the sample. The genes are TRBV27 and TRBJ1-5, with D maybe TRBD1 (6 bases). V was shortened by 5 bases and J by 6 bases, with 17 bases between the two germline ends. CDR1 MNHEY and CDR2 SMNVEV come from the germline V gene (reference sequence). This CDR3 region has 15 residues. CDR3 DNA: TGTGCCAGCAGTCCCCTGGGCCAAGGGGGTCAGCCCCAGCATTTT. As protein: CASSPLGQGGQPQHF.

For the CDR3, the DNA is TGTGCCAGCAGCTCGGGACAGAGTTATCAGCCCCAGCATTTT. This codes for CASSSGQSYQPQHF. The gene calls are TRBV7-2 and TRBJ1-5, with TRBD1 matching over 7 bases. Unmatched junction bases numbered 5, after V lost 4 bases and J lost 5 bases. There are 14 residues in the CDR3. Per the germline V gene, CDR1 is SGHTA and CDR2 is FQGNSA.

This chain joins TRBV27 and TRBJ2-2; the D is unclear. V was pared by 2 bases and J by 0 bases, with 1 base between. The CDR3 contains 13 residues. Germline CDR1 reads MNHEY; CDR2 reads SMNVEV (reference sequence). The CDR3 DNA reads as TGTGCCAGCAGTTTACCGAACACCGGGGAGCTGTTTTTT. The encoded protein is CASSLPNTGELFF.

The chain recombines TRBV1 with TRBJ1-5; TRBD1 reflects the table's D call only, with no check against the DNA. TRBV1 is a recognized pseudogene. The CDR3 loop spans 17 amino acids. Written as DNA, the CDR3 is TGCACCAGCAGCCAAAACCCAGGGACAGGGTCTTCTCAGCCCCAGCATTTT. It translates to CTSSQNPGTGSSQPQHF.

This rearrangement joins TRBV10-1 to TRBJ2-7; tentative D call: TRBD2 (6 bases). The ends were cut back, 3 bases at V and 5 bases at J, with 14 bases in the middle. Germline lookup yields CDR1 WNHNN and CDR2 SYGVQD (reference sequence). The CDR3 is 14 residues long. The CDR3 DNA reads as TGCGCCAGCAGTGATCGGCGGGGTAATCACGAGCAGTACTTC. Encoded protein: CASSDRRGNHEQYF.

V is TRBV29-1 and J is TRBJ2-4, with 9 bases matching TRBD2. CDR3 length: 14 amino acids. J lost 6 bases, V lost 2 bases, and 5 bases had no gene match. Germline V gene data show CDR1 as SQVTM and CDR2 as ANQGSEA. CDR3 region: CSVERAGGRNIQYF. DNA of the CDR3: TGCAGCGTTGAACGAGCGGGAGGCAGAAACATTCAGTACTTC.

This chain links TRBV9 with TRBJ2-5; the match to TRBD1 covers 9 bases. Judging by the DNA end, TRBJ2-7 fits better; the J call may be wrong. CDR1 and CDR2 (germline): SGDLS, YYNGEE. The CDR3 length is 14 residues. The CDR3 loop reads CASSPRGQGYEQYF. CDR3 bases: TGTGCCAGCAGCCCGAGGGGACAGGGATACGAGCAGTACTTC.

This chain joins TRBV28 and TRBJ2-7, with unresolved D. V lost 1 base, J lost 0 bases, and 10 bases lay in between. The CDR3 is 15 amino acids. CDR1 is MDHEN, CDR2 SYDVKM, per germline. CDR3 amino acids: CASSLFGASSYEQYF. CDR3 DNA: TGTGCCAGCAGTTTATTCGGAGCGAGCTCCTACGAGCAGTACTTC.

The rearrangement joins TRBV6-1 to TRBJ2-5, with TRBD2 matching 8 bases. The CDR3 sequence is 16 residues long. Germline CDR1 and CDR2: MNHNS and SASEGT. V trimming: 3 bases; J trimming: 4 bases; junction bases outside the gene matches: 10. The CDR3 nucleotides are TGTGCCAGCAGTGAGAACCCAGCGGGAGTCAGAGAGACCCAGTACTTC. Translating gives CASSENPAGVRETQYF.

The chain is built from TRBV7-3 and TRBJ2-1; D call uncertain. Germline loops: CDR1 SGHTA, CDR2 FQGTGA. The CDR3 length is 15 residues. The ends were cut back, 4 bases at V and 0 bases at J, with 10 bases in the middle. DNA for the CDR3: TGTGCCAGCAGCTCCAGTTATTCCTCCTACAATGAGCAGTTCTTC. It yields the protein CASSSSYSSYNEQFF.

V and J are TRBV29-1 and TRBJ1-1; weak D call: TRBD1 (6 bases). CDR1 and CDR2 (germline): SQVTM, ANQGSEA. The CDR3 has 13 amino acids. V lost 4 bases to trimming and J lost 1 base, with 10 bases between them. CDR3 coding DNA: TGCAGCGTTGCCGGGACAACGAACACTGAAGCTTTCTTT. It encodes CSVAGTTNTEAFF.

CDR3 in amino acids: CTSSVIPGAGNTIYF. The CDR3 DNA follows: TGCACTAGCAGTGTAATTCCAGGGGCTGGAAACACCATATATTTT. This chain joins TRBV1 and TRBJ1-3; the table's D call, TRBD1, has no DNA check behind it. TRBV1 is labeled a pseudogene. The CDR3 is made up of 15 amino acids.

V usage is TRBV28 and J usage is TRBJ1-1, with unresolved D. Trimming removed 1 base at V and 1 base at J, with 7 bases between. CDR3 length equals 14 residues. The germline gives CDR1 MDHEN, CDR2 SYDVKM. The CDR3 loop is CASSLYVENTEAFF. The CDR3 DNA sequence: TGTGCCAGCAGTTTATATGTGGAGAACACTGAAGCTTTCTTT. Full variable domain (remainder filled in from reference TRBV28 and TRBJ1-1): DVKVTQSSRYLVKRTGEKVFLECVQDMDHENMFWYRQDPGLGLRLIYFSYDVKMKEKGDIPEGYSVSREKKERFSLILESASTNQTSMYLCASSLYVENTEAFFGQGTRLTVV.

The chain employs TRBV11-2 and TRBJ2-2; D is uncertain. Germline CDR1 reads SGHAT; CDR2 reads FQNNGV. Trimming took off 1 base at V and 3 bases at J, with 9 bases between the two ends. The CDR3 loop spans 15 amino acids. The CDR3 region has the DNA TGTGCCAGCAGCTTAGCAGCAACGTACACCGGGGAGCTGTTTTTT. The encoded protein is CASSLAATYTGELFF.

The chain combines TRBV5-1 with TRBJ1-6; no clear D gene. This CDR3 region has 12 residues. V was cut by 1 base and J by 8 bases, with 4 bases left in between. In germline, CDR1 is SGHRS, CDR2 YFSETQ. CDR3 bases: TGCGCCAGCAGCTTGTCGGATTCACCCCTCCACTTT. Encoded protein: CASSLSDSPLHF.

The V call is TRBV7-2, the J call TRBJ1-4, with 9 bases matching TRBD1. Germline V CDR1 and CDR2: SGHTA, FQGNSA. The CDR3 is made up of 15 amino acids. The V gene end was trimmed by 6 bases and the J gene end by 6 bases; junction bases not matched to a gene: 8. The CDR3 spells CASRDYRGRDEKLFF. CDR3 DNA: TGTGCCAGCAGGGATTACAGGGGGCGGGATGAAAAACTGTTTTTT.

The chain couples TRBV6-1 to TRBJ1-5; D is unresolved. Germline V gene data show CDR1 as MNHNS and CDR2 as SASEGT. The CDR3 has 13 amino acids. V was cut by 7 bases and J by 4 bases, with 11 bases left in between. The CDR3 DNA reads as TGTGCCAGCACCGCTGAAAATAATCAGCCCCAGCATTTT. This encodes CASTAENNQPQHF.

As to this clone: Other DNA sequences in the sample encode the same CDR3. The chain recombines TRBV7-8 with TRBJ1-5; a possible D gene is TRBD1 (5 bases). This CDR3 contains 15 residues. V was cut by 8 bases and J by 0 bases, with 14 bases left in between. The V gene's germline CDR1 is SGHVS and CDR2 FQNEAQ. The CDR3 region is CASSLGDFSNQPQHF. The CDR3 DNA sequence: TGTGCCAGCTCCTTAGGGGACTTTAGCAATCAGCCCCAGCATTTT.

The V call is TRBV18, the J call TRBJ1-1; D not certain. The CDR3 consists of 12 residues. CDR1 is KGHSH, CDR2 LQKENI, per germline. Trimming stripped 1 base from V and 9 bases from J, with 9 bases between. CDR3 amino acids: CASSPLRGKAFF. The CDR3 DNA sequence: TGTGCCAGCTCACCACTTCGGGGTAAAGCTTTCTTT.

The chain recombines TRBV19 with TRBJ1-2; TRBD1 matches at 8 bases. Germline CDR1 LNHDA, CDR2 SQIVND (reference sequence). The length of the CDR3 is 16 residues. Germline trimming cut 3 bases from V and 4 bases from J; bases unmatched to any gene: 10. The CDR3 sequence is CASSILTGAYGYGYTF. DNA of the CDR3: TGTGCCAGTAGTATCTTGACAGGGGCGTATGGCTATGGCTACACCTTC.

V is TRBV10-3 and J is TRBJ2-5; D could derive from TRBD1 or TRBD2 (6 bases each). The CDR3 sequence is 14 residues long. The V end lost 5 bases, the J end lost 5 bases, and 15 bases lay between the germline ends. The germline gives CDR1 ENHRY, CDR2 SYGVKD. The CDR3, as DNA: TGTGCCATCAGTAGGGGGGCAGGGGAGGAGACCCAGTACTTC. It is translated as CAISRGAGEETQYF.